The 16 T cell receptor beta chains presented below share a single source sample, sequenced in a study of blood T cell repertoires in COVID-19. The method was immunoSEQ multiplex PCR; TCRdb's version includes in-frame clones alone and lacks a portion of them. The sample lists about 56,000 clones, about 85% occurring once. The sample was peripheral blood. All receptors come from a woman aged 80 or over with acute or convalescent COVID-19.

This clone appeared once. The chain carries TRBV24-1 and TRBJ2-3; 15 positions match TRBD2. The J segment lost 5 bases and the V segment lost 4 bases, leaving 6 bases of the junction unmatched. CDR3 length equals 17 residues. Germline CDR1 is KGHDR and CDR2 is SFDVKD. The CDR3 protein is CATSEPGLAGGVDTQYF. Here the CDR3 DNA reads TGTGCCACCAGTGAACCTGGACTAGCGGGGGGGGTAGATACGCAGTATTTT.

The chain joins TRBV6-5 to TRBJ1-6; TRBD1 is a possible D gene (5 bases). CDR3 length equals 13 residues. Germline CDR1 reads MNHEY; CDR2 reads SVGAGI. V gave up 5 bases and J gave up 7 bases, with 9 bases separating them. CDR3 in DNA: TGTGCCAGCAGTAACGGGGGGAATTCACCCCTCCACTTT. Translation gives CASSNGGNSPLHF.

The CDR3 coding sequence is TGTGCCAGCAGCCCCGACCGACAGGACGATGGGGACACTGAAGCTTTCTTT. This sequence encodes CASSPDRQDDGDTEAFF. The rearrangement uses TRBV21-1 and TRBJ1-1; the table's TRBD1 call for D was not verified on the DNA. TRBV21-1 is a recognized pseudogene. The CDR3 totals 17 residues.

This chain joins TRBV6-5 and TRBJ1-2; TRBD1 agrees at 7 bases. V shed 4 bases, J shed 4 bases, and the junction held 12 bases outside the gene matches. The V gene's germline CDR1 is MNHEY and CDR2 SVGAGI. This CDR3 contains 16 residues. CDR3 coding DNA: TGTGCCAGCAGTTCCCTGACAGGGAAATATAGCTATGGCTACACCTTC. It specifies CASSSLTGKYSYGYTF.

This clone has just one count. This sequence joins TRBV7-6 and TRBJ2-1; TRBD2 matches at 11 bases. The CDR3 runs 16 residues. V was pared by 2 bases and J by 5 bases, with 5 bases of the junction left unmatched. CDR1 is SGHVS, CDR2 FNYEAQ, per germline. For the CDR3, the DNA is TGTGCCAGCAGCTTACTCGTAGCGGGGGGGAACAATGAGCAGTTCTTC. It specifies CASSLLVAGGNNEQFF.

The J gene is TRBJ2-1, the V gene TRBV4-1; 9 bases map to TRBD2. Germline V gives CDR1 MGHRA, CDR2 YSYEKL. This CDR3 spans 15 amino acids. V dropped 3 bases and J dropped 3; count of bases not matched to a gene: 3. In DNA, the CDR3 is TGCGCCAGCAGCCAGAGTAGCGGGGGCTACAATGAGCAGTTCTTC. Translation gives CASSQSSGGYNEQFF.

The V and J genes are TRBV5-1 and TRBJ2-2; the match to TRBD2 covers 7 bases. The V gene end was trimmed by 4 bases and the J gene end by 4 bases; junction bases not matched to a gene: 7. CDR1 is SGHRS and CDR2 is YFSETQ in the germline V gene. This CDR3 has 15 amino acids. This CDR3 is CASSRTRYGTGELFF. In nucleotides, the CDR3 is TGCGCCAGCAGCCGGACTAGGTATGGCACCGGGGAGCTGTTTTTT.

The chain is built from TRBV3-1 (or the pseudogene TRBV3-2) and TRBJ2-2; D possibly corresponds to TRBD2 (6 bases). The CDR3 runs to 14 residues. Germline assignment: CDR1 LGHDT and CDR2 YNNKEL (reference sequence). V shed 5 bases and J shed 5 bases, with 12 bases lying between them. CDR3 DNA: TGTGCCAGCAGCGCCACCGGGAGTACCGGGGAGCTGTTTTTT. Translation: CASSATGSTGELFF.

CDR3 in amino acids: CATSRDISNNSPLHF. The CDR3 DNA sequence: TGTGCCACCAGCAGAGATATTTCTAATAATTCACCCCTCCACTTT. The chain combines TRBV15 with TRBJ1-6; D gene unclear. The CDR3 is 15 amino acids. Per the germline V gene, CDR1 is LNHNV and CDR2 is YYDKDF (reference sequence). Trimming removed 0 bases at V and 5 bases at J, with 8 bases between.

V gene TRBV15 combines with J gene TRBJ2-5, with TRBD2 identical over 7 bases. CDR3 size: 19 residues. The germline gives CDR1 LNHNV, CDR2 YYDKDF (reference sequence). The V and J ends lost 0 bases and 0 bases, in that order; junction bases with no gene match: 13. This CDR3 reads CATSRDRGSGSSYQETQYF. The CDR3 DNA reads TGTGCCACCAGCAGAGATCGAGGTAGCGGGTCCTCGTACCAAGAGACCCAGTACTTC.

In DNA form, the CDR3 reads TGTGCCAGCGGACCCCCCCCGGGGTCCCCTCAATACTTC. Translating it yields CASGPPPGSPQYF. The chain employs TRBV11-2 and TRBJ2-5, with a weak D call TRBD2 (5 bases). V lost 8 bases, J lost 14 bases, and 24 bases lay in between. The germline V gene encodes CDR1 SGHAT and CDR2 FQNNGV. The CDR3 is 13 amino acids.

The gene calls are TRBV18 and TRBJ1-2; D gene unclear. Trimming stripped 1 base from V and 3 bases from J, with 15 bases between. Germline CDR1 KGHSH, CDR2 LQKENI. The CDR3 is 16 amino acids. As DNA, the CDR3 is TGTGCCAGCTCACCACTCCAAAAGGGAGGTGACTATGGCTACACCTTC. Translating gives CASSPLQKGGDYGYTF.

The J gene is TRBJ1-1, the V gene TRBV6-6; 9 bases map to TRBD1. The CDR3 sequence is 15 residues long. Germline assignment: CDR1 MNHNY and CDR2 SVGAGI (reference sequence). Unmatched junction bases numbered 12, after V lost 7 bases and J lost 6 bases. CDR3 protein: CASIAGTGLNPEAFF. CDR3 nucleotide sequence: TGTGCCAGCATCGCCGGGACAGGGTTGAATCCTGAAGCTTTCTTT.

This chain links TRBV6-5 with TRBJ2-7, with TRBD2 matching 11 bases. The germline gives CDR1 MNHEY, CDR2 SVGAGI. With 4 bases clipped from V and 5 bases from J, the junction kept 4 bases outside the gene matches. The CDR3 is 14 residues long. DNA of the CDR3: TGTGCCAGCAGTTCACTAGCGGGGGTTCACGAGCAGTACTTC. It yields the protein CASSSLAGVHEQYF.

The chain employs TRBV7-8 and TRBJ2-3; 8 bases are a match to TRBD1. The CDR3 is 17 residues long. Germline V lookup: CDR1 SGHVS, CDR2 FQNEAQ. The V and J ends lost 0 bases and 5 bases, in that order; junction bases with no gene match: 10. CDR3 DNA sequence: TGTGCCAGCAGCTTAGCGGAGGGCCAGGGGGCAGGAGATACGCAGTATTTT. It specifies CASSLAEGQGAGDTQYF. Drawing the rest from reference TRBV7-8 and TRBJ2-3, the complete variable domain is GAGVSQSPRYKVAKRGQDVALRCDPISGHVSLFWYQQALGQGPEFLTYFQNEAQLDKSGLPSDRFFAERPEGSVSTLKIQRTQQEDSAVYLCASSLAEGQGAGDTQYFGPGTRLTVL.

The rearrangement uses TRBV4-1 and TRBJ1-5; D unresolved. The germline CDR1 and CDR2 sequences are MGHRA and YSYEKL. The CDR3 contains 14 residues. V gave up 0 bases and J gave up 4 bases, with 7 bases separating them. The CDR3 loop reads CASSQEVRNQPQHF. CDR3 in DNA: TGCGCCAGCAGCCAAGAAGTGAGAAATCAGCCCCAGCATTTT.